This T cell receptor (beta chain) was captured by sequencing in a study of blood T cell repertoires in COVID-19. How the authors handled the data: Amplification from reference gene primers served as the basis for estimated nucleated cell counts. Sequencing was performed with immunoSEQ multiplex PCR; in TCRdb, only in-frame clones are kept and a portion is missing. The V and J calls and clone size are taken from that table; D and trimming were inferred from the DNA. This repertoire shows 35,000 to 40,000 clones, approximately 90% found once; its top ten account for 15% to 20%. V lost 6 bases to trimming and J lost 3 bases, with 18 bases between them. The CDR3 loop spans 15 amino acids. Germline V gives CDR1 SGHVS, CDR2 FQNEAQ. This clone is a singleton in its sample.

The genes are TRBV7-8 and TRBJ2-7; no clear D gene. The TCR sequence derives from a man between 65 and 79 years old with acute or convalescent COVID-19. Source material: peripheral blood. The CDR3 protein is CASSLLIVVGYEQYF. DNA for the CDR3: TGTGCCAGCAGTCTACTTATTGTGGTCGGCTACGAGCAGTACTTC. The full variable domain, its missing parts supplied by reference TRBV7-8 and TRBJ2-7, is GAGVSQSPRYKVAKRGQDVALRCDPISGHVSLFWYQQALGQGPEFLTYFQNEAQLDKSGLPSDRFFAERPEGSVSTLKIQRTQQEDSAVYLCASSLLIVVGYEQYFGPGTRLTVT.